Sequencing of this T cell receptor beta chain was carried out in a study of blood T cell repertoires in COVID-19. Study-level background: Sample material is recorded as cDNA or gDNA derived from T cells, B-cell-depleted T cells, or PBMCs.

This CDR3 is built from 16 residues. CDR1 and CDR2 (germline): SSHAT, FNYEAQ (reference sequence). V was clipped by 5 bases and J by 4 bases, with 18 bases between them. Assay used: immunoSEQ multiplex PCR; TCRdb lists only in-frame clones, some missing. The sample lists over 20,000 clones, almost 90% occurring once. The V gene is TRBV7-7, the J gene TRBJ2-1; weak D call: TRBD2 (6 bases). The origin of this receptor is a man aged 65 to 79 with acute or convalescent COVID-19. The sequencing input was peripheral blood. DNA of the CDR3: TGTGCCAGCAGCCCCGTCGGGGGAGTATCATACAATGAGCAGTTCTTC. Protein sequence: CASSPVGGVSYNEQFF.